Listed below are T cell receptor beta chains from one sample, sequenced in a study of blood T cells in healthy people across ages. A single record per CDR3 protein comes from TCRdb applying MiXCR to the 5' RACE reads. The table has roughly 860,000 distinct CDR3 sequences, around 62% seen once; the top ten hold 28%. Sequenced material: blood. These TCRs come from a man aged 25-45 years in good health. Each CDR3 is given with its conserved first and last residue. The order of the fields is D gene, V gene, clone size, J gene, CDR3 protein, CDR3 DNA. The D gene is left open where the match is weak. The size of a clone is reported for some rows only, either as once, few or many, or as a class for expanded clones.

d_call: .
v_call: TRBV6-5
clone_size: .
j_call: TRBJ2-5
cdr3_aa: CASSYQGWEETQYF
cdr3_nt: TGTGCCAGCAGTTACCAGGGTTGGGAAGAGACCCAGTACTTC

d_call: TRBD1
v_call: TRBV6-1
clone_size: .
j_call: TRBJ2-2
cdr3_aa: CASRVDRAATGELFF
cdr3_nt: TGTGCCAGCAGAGTGGACAGGGCGGCCACCGGGGAGCTGTTTTTT

d_call: TRBD2
v_call: TRBV15
clone_size: .
j_call: TRBJ2-5
cdr3_aa: CATQRGVGQETQYF
cdr3_nt: TGTGCCACCCAGCGGGGGGTTGGGCAAGAGACCCAGTACTTC

d_call: .
v_call: TRBV6-5
clone_size: few
j_call: TRBJ1-2
cdr3_aa: CASSYSGTAGSYGYTF
cdr3_nt: TGTGCCAGCAGTTACTCCGGGACCGCCGGGTCCTATGGCTACACCTTC

d_call: TRBD1
v_call: TRBV5-1
clone_size: .
j_call: TRBJ2-4
cdr3_aa: CASSPDREIDIQYF
cdr3_nt: TGCGCCAGCAGCCCGGACAGGGAAATTGACATTCAGTACTTC

d_call: .
v_call: TRBV20-1
clone_size: .
j_call: TRBJ2-1
cdr3_aa: CSARDTGTHYNEQFF
cdr3_nt: TGCAGTGCTAGAGATACCGGGACACACTACAATGAGCAGTTCTTC

d_call: .
v_call: TRBV4-3
clone_size: .
j_call: TRBJ1-2
cdr3_aa: CASSQDAREASGYTF
cdr3_nt: TGCGCCAGCAGCCAAGATGCCAGGGAAGCTTCTGGCTACACCTTC

d_call: .
v_call: TRBV4-2
clone_size: .
j_call: TRBJ1-6
cdr3_aa: CASSQDQRNSPLHF
cdr3_nt: TGTGCCAGCAGCCAAGATCAGAGAAATTCACCCCTCCACTTT

d_call: .
v_call: TRBV27
clone_size: many
j_call: TRBJ1-6
cdr3_aa: CASSLNPLTPLHF
cdr3_nt: TGTGCCAGCAGTTTAAACCCGCTGACACCCCTCCACTTT

d_call: TRBD1
v_call: TRBV5-1
clone_size: .
j_call: TRBJ2-7
cdr3_aa: CASSGMGTGASEQYF
cdr3_nt: TGCGCCAGCAGCGGGATGGGGACAGGGGCTTCCGAGCAGTACTTC

d_call: .
v_call: TRBV12-3/TRBV12-4
clone_size: few
j_call: TRBJ2-3
cdr3_aa: CASSWSAADTQYF
cdr3_nt: TGTGCCAGCAGTTGGTCTGCGGCTGATACGCAGTATTTT

d_call: TRBD2
v_call: TRBV2
clone_size: .
j_call: TRBJ2-1
cdr3_aa: CASRDPTSGGANEQFF
cdr3_nt: TGTGCCAGCAGAGACCCGACTAGCGGGGGGGCGAATGAGCAGTTCTTC

d_call: .
v_call: TRBV6-5
clone_size: .
j_call: TRBJ2-6
cdr3_aa: CASRYSVANVLTF
cdr3_nt: TGTGCCAGCAGATACTCGGTGGCCAACGTCCTGACTTTC

d_call: .
v_call: TRBV4-2
clone_size: few
j_call: TRBJ2-5
cdr3_aa: CASSQAGEVQETQYF
cdr3_nt: TGTGCCAGCAGCCAAGCGGGGGAGGTCCAAGAGACCCAGTACTTC

d_call: .
v_call: TRBV25-1
clone_size: .
j_call: TRBJ2-5
cdr3_aa: CASSEYKGRKETQYF
cdr3_nt: TGTGCCAGCAGTGAATATAAGGGGCGGAAAGAGACCCAGTACTTC

d_call: TRBD1
v_call: TRBV7-3
clone_size: few
j_call: TRBJ1-6
cdr3_aa: CASSLGTGGSPLHF
cdr3_nt: TGTGCCAGCAGCTTGGGGACAGGCGGTTCACCCCTCCACTTT

d_call: .
v_call: TRBV7-9
clone_size: .
j_call: TRBJ1-2
cdr3_aa: CASSLAGGAGVPSPYGYTF
cdr3_nt: TGTGCCAGCAGCTTAGCGGGGGGTGCAGGGGTCCCTTCGCCCTATGGCTACACCTTC

d_call: .
v_call: TRBV18
clone_size: .
j_call: TRBJ1-4
cdr3_aa: CASSPQGFTVFGEKLFF
cdr3_nt: TGTGCCAGCTCACCACAGGGTTTTACAGTTTTCGGTGAAAAACTGTTTTTT

d_call: .
v_call: TRBV6-5
clone_size: .
j_call: TRBJ2-7
cdr3_aa: CASTQTLLKGDEQYF
cdr3_nt: TGTGCCAGCACCCAAACGTTGCTAAAGGGGGACGAGCAGTACTTC